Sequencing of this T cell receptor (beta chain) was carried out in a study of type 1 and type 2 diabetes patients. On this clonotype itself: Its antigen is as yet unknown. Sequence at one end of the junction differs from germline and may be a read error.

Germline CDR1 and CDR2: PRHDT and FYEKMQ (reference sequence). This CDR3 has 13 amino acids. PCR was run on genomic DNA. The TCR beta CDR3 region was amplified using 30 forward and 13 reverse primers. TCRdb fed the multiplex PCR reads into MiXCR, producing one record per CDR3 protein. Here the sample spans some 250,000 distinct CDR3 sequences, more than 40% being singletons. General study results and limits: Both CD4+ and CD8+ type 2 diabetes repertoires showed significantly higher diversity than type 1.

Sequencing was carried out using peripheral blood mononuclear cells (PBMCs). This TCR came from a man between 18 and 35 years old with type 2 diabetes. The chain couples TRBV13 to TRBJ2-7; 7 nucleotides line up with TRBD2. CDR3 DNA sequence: TGTGCCAGCAGTCGGGCCGAGGCGCGGCGGGAGTTCTTC. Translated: CASSRAEARREFF.